These 4 T cell receptor beta chains originate from one sample sequenced in a study of human T cells and chemical hapten exposure. Time point specified: pre-sensitization, week 0. Documented treatment: therapeutic diphenylcyclopropenone sensitization with weekly scalp DPC. Via MiXCR, TCRdb re-called the RACE reads, giving one row per CDR3 protein. In the table there are under 300,000 distinct CDR3 sequences, 7.5% to 8% of which are singletons. Sequences were derived from whole blood, sampled in connection with sensitization to the hapten diphenylcyclopropenone (DPC). The source is a young man with alopecia areata. Some clones in this sample may be carry-over from other donors' samples.

The chain uses TRBV11-2 and TRBJ1-1, with D unresolved. CDR1 is SGHAT and CDR2 is FQNNGV in the germline V gene. The CDR3 is 16 amino acids. V was pared by 3 bases and J by 0 bases, with 14 bases between. CDR3 residues: CASSFPPGLMNTEAFF. In DNA form, the CDR3 reads TGTGCCAGCAGCTTCCCCCCAGGCCTCATGAACACTGAAGCTTTCTTT.

This clonotype was found a few times. The chain employs TRBV6-2 or TRBV6-3 and TRBJ1-1; D is undetermined. Germline CDR1 reads MNHEY; CDR2 reads SVGEGT. The CDR3 covers 13 residues. Trimming stripped 6 bases from V and 4 bases from J, with 12 bases between. CDR3 loop: CASSKTSSTEAFF. The DNA for the CDR3 is TGTGCCAGCAGCAAGACTAGTAGCACTGAAGCTTTCTTT.

This chain joins TRBV2 and TRBJ2-2; unclear D gene. The CDR3 spans 14 residues. Germline loops: CDR1 SNHLY, CDR2 FYNNEI. Trimming stripped 2 bases from V and 6 bases from J, with 10 bases between. Here the CDR3 DNA reads TGTGCCAGCAGTGAACCGGTAGGGCCCGGGGAGCTGTTTTTT. Its protein is CASSEPVGPGELFF.

This clonotype was counted a few times. The chain has TRBV12-3 or TRBV12-4 and TRBJ1-6; unclear D gene. The CDR3 has 14 residues. V dropped 6 bases and J dropped 7 bases, with 13 bases sitting between them. The CDR3 loop reads CASSSGPLNSPLHF. The DNA of the CDR3 is TGTGCCAGCAGCTCGGGTCCATTGAATTCACCCCTCCACTTT.